This is a list of T cell receptor beta chains from one sample in a study of blood T cell repertoires in COVID-19. Clones were read by immunoSEQ multiplex PCR, and TCRdb kept only the in-frame ones, dropping some. The data contain some 200,000 clones, about 79% of them singletons. The sample was peripheral blood. The source of these receptors is a woman aged 35 to 49 who had recovered from COVID-19. CDR3s include the opening cysteine and the closing phenylalanine or tryptophan. Fields, in order: D gene, J gene, clone size, V gene, CDR3 protein, CDR3 DNA. D genes are given only for firm matches. The listing skips clone size in some rows; elsewhere it reads once, few, many or a size class.

>NA|TRBJ1-1|once|TRBV6-5
CASVKRARGTEAFF
TGTGCCAGCGTGAAGAGGGCCCGGGGGACTGAAGCTTTCTTT
>NA|TRBJ2-3|NA|TRBV24-1
CATSDVGGPDTQYF
TGTGCCACCAGTGATGTCGGGGGGCCAGATACGCAGTATTTT
>NA|TRBJ2-3|NA|TRBV24-1
CATSDKRSGTDTQYF
TGTGCCACCAGTGATAAGCGGTCTGGCACAGATACGCAGTATTTT
>NA|TRBJ1-6|NA|TRBV6-5
CASSYSGSINSPLHF
TGTGCCAGCAGTTACTCTGGCAGTATCAATTCACCCCTCCACTTT
>TRBD2|TRBJ2-1|NA|TRBV29-1
CSVETSGESMQFF
TGCAGCGTTGAGACTAGCGGGGAATCAATGCAGTTCTTC
>NA|TRBJ1-1|NA|TRBV12-3/TRBV12-4
CASTIGGNTEAFF
TGTGCCAGCACCATAGGAGGGAACACTGAAGCTTTCTTT
>NA|TRBJ1-1|few|TRBV7-9
CASSLAALGTEAFF
TGTGCCAGCAGCTTAGCCGCCCTCGGCACTGAAGCTTTCTTT
>TRBD1|TRBJ2-2|NA|TRBV18
CASSPGTGVYTGELFF
TGTGCCAGCTCACCAGGAACAGGGGTATACACCGGGGAGCTGTTTTTT
>TRBD1|TRBJ2-1|NA|TRBV15
CATSRDQWGTGRNEQFF
TGTGCCACCAGCAGAGATCAGTGGGGGACAGGGCGCAATGAGCAGTTCTTC
>NA|TRBJ2-5|NA|TRBV6-2/TRBV6-3
CASSSPAQETQYF
TGTGCCAGCAGTAGCCCCGCCCAAGAGACCCAGTACTTC
>NA|TRBJ1-1|NA|TRBV5-1
CASSLATANTEAFF
TGCGCCAGCAGCTTGGCGACAGCGAACACTGAAGCTTTCTTT
>TRBD1|TRBJ1-4|NA|TRBV30
CAWGPPGQIEKLFF
TGTGCCTGGGGCCCACCGGGACAGATTGAAAAACTGTTTTTT
>TRBD2|TRBJ2-3|NA|TRBV9
CASSVAGAGGLGDTQYF
TGTGCCAGCAGCGTAGCGGGAGCGGGGGGGCTTGGAGATACGCAGTATTTT
>TRBD1|TRBJ2-5|NA|TRBV6-5
CASSYSPQGVQTQYF
TGTGCCAGCAGTTACTCCCCCCAGGGGGTACAGACCCAGTACTTC
>TRBD1|TRBJ2-4|NA|TRBV29-1
CSVVVGTGGEIQYF
TGCAGCGTTGTTGTCGGGACAGGGGGCGAAATTCAGTACTTC
>NA|TRBJ2-3|NA|TRBV9
CASSPTLLTDTQYF
TGTGCCAGCAGCCCTACCTTGCTCACAGATACGCAGTATTTT
>NA|TRBJ2-5|once|TRBV9
CASSPAGFQETQYF
TGTGCCAGCAGCCCAGCAGGGTTTCAAGAGACCCAGTACTTC
>TRBD1|TRBJ1-5|many|TRBV5-3
CARITGQGTQPQHF
TGTGCCAGAATCACTGGACAGGGAACACAGCCCCAGCATTTT
>NA|TRBJ2-3|NA|TRBV5-1
CASSARQTFSTDTQYF
TGCGCCAGCAGCGCCCGACAAACCTTTAGCACAGATACGCAGTATTTT
>NA|TRBJ1-6|NA|TRBV9
CASSVGDSPLHF
TGTGCCAGCAGCGTAGGCGATTCACCCCTCCACTTT
>NA|TRBJ1-1|NA|TRBV14
CASTLGGKAFF
TGTGCCAGTACACTGGGGGGTAAAGCTTTCTTT
>TRBD2|TRBJ2-7|NA|TRBV11-3
CASSFTREGEQYF
TGTGCCAGCAGCTTCACCAGGGAGGGCGAGCAGTACTTC
>NA|TRBJ2-1|NA|TRBV28
CASGGGGLREQFF
TGTGCCAGCGGAGGTGGGGGCCTCCGGGAGCAGTTCTTC
>TRBD2|TRBJ2-7|NA|TRBV11-3
CASSSRTSNEQYF
TGTGCCAGCAGCTCCCGGACTAGCAACGAGCAGTACTTC
>NA|TRBJ1-2|NA|TRBV7-9
CASSKDRSYGYTF
TGTGCCAGCAGCAAAGACAGAAGCTATGGCTACACCTTC
>NA|TRBJ1-1|NA|TRBV11-3
CASSLVRGPMNTEAFF
TGTGCCAGCAGCTTAGTCAGGGGCCCCATGAACACTGAAGCTTTCTTT
>TRBD1|TRBJ1-2|NA|TRBV19
CASSSGQGDGYTF
TGTGCCAGTAGTTCGGGACAGGGTGATGGCTACACCTTC
>TRBD1|TRBJ1-1|NA|TRBV3-1/TRBV3-2
CASSQISGQAEAFF
TGTGCCAGCAGCCAGATATCCGGACAGGCTGAAGCTTTCTTT
>TRBD1|TRBJ1-4|once|TRBV4-3
CASSQDVEQGGKEKLFF
TGCGCCAGCAGCCAAGATGTCGAACAGGGGGGGAAGGAAAAACTGTTTTTT
>TRBD2|TRBJ2-5|NA|TRBV7-9
CASSQLAGGPETQYF
TGTGCCAGCAGCCAACTAGCGGGGGGGCCTGAGACCCAGTACTTC
>TRBD2|TRBJ2-1|NA|TRBV4-2
CASSRGLAGSNEQFF
TGTGCCAGCAGTAGGGGACTAGCGGGGAGTAATGAGCAGTTCTTC
>NA|TRBJ1-1|once|TRBV18
CASSNDGVFF
TGTGCCAGCTCCAACGACGGGGTTTTCTTT
>TRBD2|TRBJ2-3|NA|TRBV13
CASSPIAGGTDTQYF
TGTGCCAGCAGCCCCATAGCGGGGGGTACAGATACGCAGTATTTT
>NA|TRBJ1-3|NA|TRBV5-1
CASSLGGTGFGNTIYF
TGCGCCAGCAGCTTGGGAGGCACAGGGTTCGGAAACACCATATATTTT
>NA|TRBJ1-5|NA|TRBV19
CASSGQRDQPQHF
TGTGCCAGTAGTGGACAGAGGGATCAGCCCCAGCATTTT
>NA|TRBJ1-2|NA|TRBV2
CASTRRGTDGYTF
TGTGCCAGCACCCGAAGGGGAACAGATGGCTACACCTTC
>TRBD1|TRBJ2-1|NA|TRBV10-3
CAISVGGGEQFF
TGTGCCATCAGTGTAGGGGGCGGTGAGCAGTTCTTC
>NA|TRBJ1-4|NA|TRBV19
CASRGLDNNEKLFF
TGTGCCAGTAGGGGACTGGACAATAATGAAAAACTGTTTTTT
>NA|TRBJ2-7|NA|TRBV28
CASSTQTGLTYEQYF
TGTGCCAGCAGTACCCAAACAGGGCTTACCTACGAGCAGTACTTC
>NA|TRBJ2-7|once|TRBV7-6
CASSLVSGAYEQYF
TGTGCCAGCAGCTTAGTATCAGGGGCCTACGAGCAGTACTTC
>NA|TRBJ2-1|once|TRBV30
CAWGGGGGHYNEQFF
TGTGCCTGGGGGGGAGGCGGCGGGCACTACAATGAGCAGTTCTTC
>NA|TRBJ1-5|once|TRBV15
CATSGKGTGQPQHF
TGTGCCACCAGCGGTAAGGGTACGGGGCAGCCCCAGCATTTT